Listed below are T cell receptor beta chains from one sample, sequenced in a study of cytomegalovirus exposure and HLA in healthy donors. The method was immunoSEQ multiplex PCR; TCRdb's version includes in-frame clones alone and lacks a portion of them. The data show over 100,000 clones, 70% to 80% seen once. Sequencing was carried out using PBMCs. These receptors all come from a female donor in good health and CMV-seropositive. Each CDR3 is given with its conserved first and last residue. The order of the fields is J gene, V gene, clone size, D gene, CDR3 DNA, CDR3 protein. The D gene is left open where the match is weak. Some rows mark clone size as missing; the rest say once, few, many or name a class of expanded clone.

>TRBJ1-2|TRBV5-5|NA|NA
TGTGCCAGCAGCTCAACAGGGATTGGCTACACCTTC
CASSSTGIGYTF
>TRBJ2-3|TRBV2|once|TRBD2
TGTGCCAGCAGGAAGGGACTAGCGCCGAGCACAGATACGCAGTATTTT
CASRKGLAPSTDTQYF
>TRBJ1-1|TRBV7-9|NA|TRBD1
TGTGCCAGCAGCCCTCGACAGGGGGGGATTGAAGCTTTCTTT
CASSPRQGGIEAFF
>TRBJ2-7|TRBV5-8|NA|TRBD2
TGTGCCAGCAGCTTGAGGACTAGCGGGGGGGCCGCCTACGAGCAGTACTTC
CASSLRTSGGAAYEQYF
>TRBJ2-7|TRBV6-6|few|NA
TGTGCCAGCAGTTACTCGAGACAGACCTACGAGCAGTACTTC
CASSYSRQTYEQYF
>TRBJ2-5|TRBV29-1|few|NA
TGCAGCGTTTGCTGGCGGGGTGACTACGCCAAAGAGACCCAGTACTTC
CSVCWRGDYAKETQYF
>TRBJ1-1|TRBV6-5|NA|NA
TGTGCCAGCAGTTACGAGGGTATGAACACTGAAGCTTTCTTT
CASSYEGMNTEAFF
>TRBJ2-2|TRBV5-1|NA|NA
TGCGCCAGCAGCTTATTCGAGAGGGGGACCGGGGAGCTGTTTTTT
CASSLFERGTGELFF
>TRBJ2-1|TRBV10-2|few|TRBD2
TGCGCCAGCAGATTAGCGGGATACAATGAGCAGTTCTTC
CASRLAGYNEQFF
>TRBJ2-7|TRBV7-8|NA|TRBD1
TGTGCCAGCAGCTCGGAGAACAGGGGTGTAATCTACGAGCAGTACTTC
CASSSENRGVIYEQYF
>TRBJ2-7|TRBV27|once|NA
TGTGCCAGCAGTACCCTCGGTTCGGCCTACGAGCAGTACTTC
CASSTLGSAYEQYF
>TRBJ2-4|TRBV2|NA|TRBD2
TGTGCCAGCCGACAAGAACTAGCGGGGCTAGCCAAAAACATTCAGTACTTC
CASRQELAGLAKNIQYF
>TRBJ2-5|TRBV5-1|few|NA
TGCGCCAGCAGCTTGTCATCGACAGGTCAAGAGACCCAGTACTTC
CASSLSSTGQETQYF